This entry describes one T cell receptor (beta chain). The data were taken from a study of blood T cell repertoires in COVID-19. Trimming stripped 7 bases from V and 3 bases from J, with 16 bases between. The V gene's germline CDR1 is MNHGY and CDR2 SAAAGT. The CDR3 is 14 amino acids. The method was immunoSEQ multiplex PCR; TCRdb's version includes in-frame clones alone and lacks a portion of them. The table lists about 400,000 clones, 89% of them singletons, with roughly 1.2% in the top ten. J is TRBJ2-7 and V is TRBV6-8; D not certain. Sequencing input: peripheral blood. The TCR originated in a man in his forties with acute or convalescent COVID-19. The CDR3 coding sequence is TGTGCCAGCACATCCCTTGGCTCCCTCTACGAGCAGTACTTC. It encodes CASTSLGSLYEQYF.